Listed below are T cell receptor beta chains from one sample, sequenced in a study of CD8 T cells in ankylosing spondylitis. From the 5' RACE reads, TCRdb called clonotypes with MiXCR, one entry per CDR3 protein. Here the sample spans 150,000 or so distinct CDR3 sequences, around 10% being singletons. The material sequenced was blood, either unsorted or a sorted T cell fraction (not recorded which). Every receptor here comes from a male donor with ankylosing spondylitis or in good health (not recorded which). Both conserved end residues are part of each CDR3. The D gene is left open where the match is weak. Only some rows state a clone size, as once, few, many or a class for expanded clones.

>.|many|TRBJ1-6|TRBV6-5
TGTGCCAGCAGCAGGCTCGACAGGCGTAATTCACCCCTCCACTTT
CASSRLDRRNSPLHF
>.|few|TRBJ1-6|TRBV18
TGTGCCAGCTCAGCCCCGGGACGGCTAAATTCACCCCTCCACTTT
CASSAPGRLNSPLHF
>.|many|TRBJ2-7|TRBV12-3/TRBV12-4
TGTGCCAGCAGTTTGAGCTCCTTCTCCTCCTACGAGCAGTACTTC
CASSLSSFSSYEQYF
>.|.|TRBJ1-1|TRBV6-5
TGTGCCAGCAGTCAAACCACAGGGGAAGCTTTCTTT
CASSQTTGEAFF
>TRBD1|many|TRBJ1-1|TRBV5-1
TGCGCCAGCAGCCTACGTCCCGGGACAGGTGGGAGTGAAGCTTTCTTT
CASSLRPGTGGSEAFF
>.|many|TRBJ1-4|TRBV6-1
TGTGCCAGCAGTGAGCCCCTATACAACACGGAAAAACTGTTTTTT
CASSEPLYNTEKLFF
>.|many|TRBJ1-6|TRBV7-2
TGTGCCAGCAGCTTAGTCCCGGGACAAAATAATTCACCCCTCCACTTT
CASSLVPGQNNSPLHF
>.|many|TRBJ2-1|TRBV5-1
TGCGCCAGCAGCTTGCGGCCCAGCGGATATTACAATGAGCAGTTCTTC
CASSLRPSGYYNEQFF
>.|.|TRBJ2-7|TRBV20-1
TGCAGTGCTAGGGGACACCCGAGGACCTCCTACGAGCAGTACTTC
CSARGHPRTSYEQYF
>.|few|TRBJ1-2|TRBV6-6
TGTGCCAGCTGCCAGGGTTCGCATGGTGGCTACACCTTC
CASCQGSHGGYTF
>.|few|TRBJ2-7|TRBV28
TGTGCCAGCAGCCCACCGGCCGAGTATGTGCAGTACTTC
CASSPPAEYVQYF
>.|few|TRBJ1-3|TRBV7-6
TGTGCCAGCAGCTTAAGGGGAGGCTCTGGAAACACCATATATTTT
CASSLRGGSGNTIYF
>.|many|TRBJ2-2|TRBV29-1
TGCAGCGTTGGGGACAGGGAGCTGTTTTTT
CSVGDRELFF
>TRBD2|many|TRBJ2-7|TRBV15
TGTGCCACCAGCAGAGATTGGCGACTAGCTAACGAGCAGTACTTC
CATSRDWRLANEQYF
>TRBD2|many|TRBJ2-7|TRBV12-3/TRBV12-4
TGTGCCAGCAGCGCGGGATTAGCGGGAATTTACGAGCAGTACTTC
CASSAGLAGIYEQYF
>TRBD2|many|TRBJ2-1|TRBV12-3/TRBV12-4
TGTGCCAGCAGTTTCACCTTAGCGGGAGGGCGATACAATGAGCAGTTCTTC
CASSFTLAGGRYNEQFF
>.|.|TRBJ2-7|TRBV12-3/TRBV12-4
TGTGCCAGCAGTTTAGGAGAGAGGAGGGTCCCCCACGAGCAGTACTTC
CASSLGERRVPHEQYF
>TRBD2|many|TRBJ2-7|TRBV15
TGTGCCACCAGCAGAGATTTGGCTAGCGGCGCCTACGAGCAGTACTTC
CATSRDLASGAYEQYF
>.|.|TRBJ2-6|TRBV24-1
TGTGCCACCAGTGATTTTGGCCGGGACTCTGGGGCCAACGTCCTGACTTTC
CATSDFGRDSGANVLTF
>.|.|TRBJ1-1|TRBV7-9
TGTGCCAACAGCAACGACAGGAACACTGAAGCTTTCTTT
CANSNDRNTEAFF
>TRBD2|many|TRBJ2-7|TRBV20-1
TGCAGTGCCGCCCCCGGGACTAGGACCTACGAGCAGTACTTC
CSAAPGTRTYEQYF
>.|many|TRBJ1-4|TRBV2
TGTGCCAGCAGTGAAAGGACAACGACTAATGAAAAACTGTTTTTT
CASSERTTTNEKLFF
>TRBD1|.|TRBJ2-1|TRBV7-2
TGTGCCAGCAGCTTAGTTCTGGCAGGGGGATTCAATGAGCAGTTCTTC
CASSLVLAGGFNEQFF
>TRBD1|many|TRBJ2-4|TRBV2
TGTGCCAGCAACCGGGACAGCCAAAACATTCAGTACTTC
CASNRDSQNIQYF
>.|few|TRBJ1-2|TRBV7-2
TGTGCCAGCAGCTTAGTCCCCCGGGTGGTCGATGGCTACACCTTC
CASSLVPRVVDGYTF
>TRBD1|many|TRBJ1-3|TRBV5-1
TGCGCCAGCAGCCCCCGGACAGGATCCTCCTCTGGAAACACCATATATTTT
CASSPRTGSSSGNTIYF
>.|many|TRBJ2-2|TRBV7-8
TGTGCCAGCAGCTTGATCAGTGCGAACACCGGGGAGCTGTTTTTT
CASSLISANTGELFF
>TRBD1|.|TRBJ1-4|TRBV7-9
TGTGCCAGCAGCTTAAGCCGGACAGGGAATGAAAAACTGTTTTTT
CASSLSRTGNEKLFF
>TRBD1|.|TRBJ1-6|TRBV12-3/TRBV12-4
TGTGCCAGCAGTTCCACAGGGGAAAGATCACCCCTCCACTTT
CASSSTGERSPLHF
>TRBD2|.|TRBJ2-1|TRBV7-9
TGTGCCAGCAGCTTAGCGGGGGGGTTGGAGCAGTTCTTC
CASSLAGGLEQFF
>.|many|TRBJ2-1|TRBV5-1
TGCGCCAGCAGCTTGGCGGGACCGGCAAACAATGAGCAGTTCTTC
CASSLAGPANNEQFF
>.|many|TRBJ2-5|TRBV29-1
TGCAGCGGCCTGGAGAACCAAGAGACCCAGTACTTC
CSGLENQETQYF
>.|many|TRBJ1-5|TRBV3-2
TGTGCCAGCAGCCCGACAGGGTTGGGTCAGCCCCAGCATTTT
CASSPTGLGQPQHF
>TRBD1|.|TRBJ1-2|TRBV5-1
TGCACCAGCAGCTTCCAGGGGGGGGATTCCTATGACTACACCTTC
CTSSFQGGDSYDYTF
>TRBD2|many|TRBJ2-1|TRBV5-1
TGCGCCAGCAGCTTGGGACTAGCGGGAGACTACAATGAGCAGTTCTTC
CASSLGLAGDYNEQFF
>TRBD2|many|TRBJ2-3|TRBV5-1
TGCGCCAGCAGCTTGTTACTAGCGGGGGCCACAGATACGCAGTATTTT
CASSLLLAGATDTQYF
>TRBD2|many|TRBJ2-1|TRBV5-1
TGCGCCAGCAGCTTGGCCCTAGCGGGAGGTAATGAGCAGTTCTTC
CASSLALAGGNEQFF
>TRBD1|.|TRBJ2-7|TRBV5-1
TGCGCCAGCAGCTTGGGGACAGGGAGGTACGAGCAGTACTTC
CASSLGTGRYEQYF
>.|many|TRBJ1-5|TRBV7-8
TGTGCCAGCAGTTTCTCCGCGGATAGCAATCAGCCCCAGCATTTT
CASSFSADSNQPQHF
>TRBD1|few|TRBJ2-3|TRBV7-2
TGTGCCAGCAGCCCATCACGAGGGACAGGGAGACCTACGCAGTATTTT
CASSPSRGTGRPTQYF
>TRBD1|many|TRBJ1-1|TRBV6-1
TGTGCCAGCAGACCCCAACAGGGGGCCTGGAACACTGAAGCTTTCTTT
CASRPQQGAWNTEAFF
>.|many|TRBJ1-1|TRBV29-1
TGCAGCGTTGCCAGGGTGAACACTGAAGCTTTCTTT
CSVARVNTEAFF
>TRBD1|.|TRBJ2-2|TRBV5-1
TGCGCCAGCAGCTTGGAAGGACAGGGGTACACCGGGGAGCTGTTTTTT
CASSLEGQGYTGELFF
>.|many|TRBJ2-1|TRBV20-1
TGCAGTGCTAGACCCGACTATAGGCGTCTTAATGAGCAGTTCTTC
CSARPDYRRLNEQFF
>.|many|TRBJ2-1|TRBV5-1
TGCGCCAGCAGCCCCGTGGGACGGACGTCCTACAATGAGCAGTTCTTC
CASSPVGRTSYNEQFF
>.|.|TRBJ2-5|TRBV29-1
TGCAGCGTTGACCTCTTCGGACGCCAAGAGACCCAGTACTTC
CSVDLFGRQETQYF
>.|many|TRBJ1-2|TRBV3-1
TGTGCCAGCAGGGGTACACCGAATGGCGGATTTAATGGCTACACCTTC
CASRGTPNGGFNGYTF
>.|few|TRBJ2-3|TRBV20-1
TGCAGTGCTACGGATATCGATGGGTCTTTCGGCGGAACCACAGATACGCAGTATTTT
CSATDIDGSFGGTTDTQYF
>TRBD1|few|TRBJ2-2|TRBV12-3/TRBV12-4
TGTGCCAGCAGCCCCCGAGGGGGCAGCGGGGAGCTGTTTTTT
CASSPRGGSGELFF
>.|.|TRBJ1-6|TRBV3-1
TGTGCCAGCAGCCAAACCACTGGTTCACCCCTCCACTTT
CASSQTTGSPLHF
>.|.|TRBJ1-4|TRBV4-2
TGTGCCAGCAGCCAGAATTCAGGGCGGACTAATGAAAAACTGTTTTTT
CASSQNSGRTNEKLFF
>.|many|TRBJ2-7|TRBV7-8
TGTGCCAGCAGCCCGACAGAAGTAATGTACGAGCAGTACTTC
CASSPTEVMYEQYF
>.|.|TRBJ2-7|TRBV11-2
TGTGCCAGCAGCTTAAGAGCGAGCCAGGGAATGTACGAGCAGTACTTC
CASSLRASQGMYEQYF
>.|many|TRBJ1-1|TRBV12-3/TRBV12-4
TGTGCCAGCAGTCACACTGAAGCTTTCTTT
CASSHTEAFF